The source of this T cell receptor (beta chain) is a study of Graves' ophthalmopathy and Graves' hyperthyroidism. Study-wide results and caveats: Blood contained most expanded thyroid clonotypes exceeding 0.001 frequency. The model forecast ophthalmopathy progression, reaching roughly 71% sensitivity and approximately 72% specificity.

Enrolled hyperthyroidism patients had a new diagnosis, a duration under 2 months, and an age of 18 to 65. Diagnosis used clinical symptoms, serum thyroxine, TRAb, thyroid ultrasound and orbital computed tomography. RNA transcripts were the template, and TCR beta CDR3 regions were amplified from them. RT-PCR in the first round used HTBI primers; a second-round multiplex PCR followed. Using its own MiXCR run on the multiplex PCR reads, TCRdb lists one record per CDR3 protein. In the table there are hundreds of thousands of distinct CDR3 sequences, approximately 22% of which are singletons. From germline, CDR1 is KGHSH and CDR2 LQKENI. The CDR3 runs 15 residues. Trimming pared 3 bases from V and 0 bases from J, leaving 9 bases between. A word on this clonotype: Its cognate antigen is unknown.

Material: peripheral blood. This chain uses TRBV18 with TRBJ1-5; tentatively, D is TRBD1 (5 bases). The clonotype was recovered from a woman aged 18-30 years with stable Graves' hyperthyroidism. Some clones in this sample may be carry-over from other donors' samples. The CDR3 is CASSPRQISNQPQHF. CDR3 bases: TGTGCCAGCTCACCCCGACAGATTAGCAATCAGCCCCAGCATTTT.